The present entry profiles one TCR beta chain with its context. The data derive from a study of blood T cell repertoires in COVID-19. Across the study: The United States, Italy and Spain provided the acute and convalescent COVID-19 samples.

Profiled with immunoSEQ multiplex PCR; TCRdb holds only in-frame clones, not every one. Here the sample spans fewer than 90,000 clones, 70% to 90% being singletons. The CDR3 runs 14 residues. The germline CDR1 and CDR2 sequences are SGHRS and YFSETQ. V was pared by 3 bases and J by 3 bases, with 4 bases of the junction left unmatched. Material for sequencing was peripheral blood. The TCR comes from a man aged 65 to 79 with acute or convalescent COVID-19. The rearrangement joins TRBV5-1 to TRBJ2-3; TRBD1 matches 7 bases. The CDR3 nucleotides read TGCGCCAGCAGCTCCCGGGGACAGACAGATACGCAGTATTTT. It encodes CASSSRGQTDTQYF.